The 24 T cell receptor beta chains listed next were all sequenced from one sample in a study of T cells in Graves' hyperthyroidism and ophthalmopathy. The TCR beta CDR3 regions underwent amplification using RNA transcripts as the source. HTBI primers were used for first-round RT-PCR of the TCR CDR3. TCRdb passed the multiplex PCR reads through MiXCR, listing each CDR3 protein once. The repertoire includes 560,000 or so distinct CDR3 sequences, just over 45% of them detected once, and approximately 8.2% sits in the top ten. Sample: peripheral blood or thyroid tissue (not recorded which). The receptors shown here come from a woman between 18 and 29 years old with Graves' hyperthyroidism.

This sequence joins TRBV6-6 and TRBJ1-4; D ambiguous. The ends were cut back, 2 bases at V and 0 bases at J, with 7 bases in the middle. The CDR3 sequence is 15 residues long. Per germline, CDR1 MNHNY and CDR2 SVGAGI (reference sequence). The CDR3 nucleotides read TGTGCCAGCAGTTACGCAGCCGCAACTAATGAAAAACTGTTTTTT. It codes for CASSYAAATNEKLFF.

This chain joins TRBV7-9 and TRBJ2-7; TRBD1 is a possible D gene (5 bases). Per germline, CDR1 SEHNR and CDR2 FQNEAQ (reference sequence). The CDR3 sequence is 15 residues long. V dropped 6 bases and J dropped 2 bases, with 17 bases sitting between them. CDR3 DNA: TGTGCCAGCAGTATAGTGGGGCAGGATCCCTACGAGCAGTACTTC. This encodes CASSIVGQDPYEQYF. Looking up the rest from reference TRBV7-9 and TRBJ2-7 gives the full variable domain: DTGVSQNPRHKITKRGQNVTFRCDPISEHNRLYWYRQTLGQGPEFLTYFQNEAQLEKSRLLSDRFSAERPKGSFSTLEIQRTEQGDSAMYLCASSIVGQDPYEQYFGPGTRLTVT.

The chain is built from TRBV20-1 and TRBJ2-3; 13 bases line up with TRBD2. CDR1 is DFQATT, CDR2 SNEGSKA, per germline (reference sequence). The junction had 3 bases not matched to a gene; V was cut back by 5 bases and J by 7 bases. The CDR3 contains 13 residues. Written as DNA, the CDR3 is TGCAGTGCTGGGACTAGCGGGAAGAATACGCAGTATTTT. It specifies CSAGTSGKNTQYF.

V is TRBV2 and J is TRBJ2-5, with 7 bases matching TRBD1. V lost 8 bases and J lost 5; bases outside the gene matches: 11. Germline CDR1 SNHLY, CDR2 FYNNEI. CDR3 length: 14 amino acids. The CDR3 DNA follows: TGTGCCAGCCGGAACAGGGGAGAGGTGGAGACCCAGTACTTC. Its translation: CASRNRGEVETQYF.

The gene calls are TRBV19 and TRBJ2-7, with D perhaps TRBD2 (6 bases). V was clipped by 2 bases and J by 0 bases, with 14 bases between them. Germline V gives CDR1 LNHDA, CDR2 SQIVND (reference sequence). This CDR3 comprises 16 residues. The CDR3 loop reads CASSIPTAGSSYEQYF. CDR3 in DNA: TGTGCCAGTAGTATACCAACTGCGGGGAGCTCCTACGAGCAGTACTTC.

The V gene is TRBV29-1, the J gene TRBJ2-7; 9 bases agree with TRBD2. Germline V lookup: CDR1 SQVTM, CDR2 ANQGSEA. The CDR3 extends over 12 amino acids. The junction had 6 bases not matched to a gene; V was cut back by 5 bases and J by 7 bases. The DNA of the CDR3 is TGCAGCGTTCCAGCGGGAGGTTGGGAGCAGTACTTC. Protein: CSVPAGGWEQYF.

V gene TRBV12-3 or TRBV12-4 combines with J gene TRBJ2-7; 7 positions match TRBD2. This CDR3 region has 14 residues. Unmatched junction bases numbered 7, after V lost 8 bases and J lost 0 bases. The CDR3 DNA reads TGTGCCAGCGTGCCAGGCGGGAGCTCCTACGAGCAGTACTTC. Translated, it gives CASVPGGSSYEQYF.

For this clonotype: A read error is possible here, since a much larger clone lies one base away. The chain couples TRBV25-1 to TRBJ1-6; D remains unclear. This CDR3 region has 11 residues. Germline CDR1 MGHDK, CDR2 SYGVNS. V was clipped by 7 bases and J by 13 bases, with 11 bases between them. In DNA form, the CDR3 reads TGTGCCAGCACCCTGGGATATCCCCTCCACTTT. Protein: CASTLGYPLHF.

This clonotype was recorded only once. The chain employs TRBV7-9 and TRBJ2-7; 14 bases map to TRBD2. The CDR3 consists of 17 residues. Unmatched junction bases numbered 9, after V lost 7 bases and J lost 1 base. The germline V gene has CDR1 SEHNR and CDR2 FQNEAQ (reference sequence). CDR3 residues: CASTKAGLAGGSYEQYF. DNA of the CDR3: TGTGCCAGCACTAAAGCCGGACTAGCGGGAGGTTCCTACGAGCAGTACTTC.

The table lists this clonotype with a count of one. Sequence at one end of the junction differs from germline and may be a read error. The chain has TRBV7-3 and TRBJ2-7, with a tentative D call TRBD2 (5 bases). The CDR3 is 13 amino acids. The germline gives CDR1 SGHTA, CDR2 FQGTGA. The CDR3 reads CASSLFSTGELYF. In nucleotides, the CDR3 is TGTGCCAGCAGCTTGTTCAGCACCGGGGAGCTGTACTTC.

CDR3 nucleotides: TGTGCCAGCAGCCCAACCACAGATACGCAGTATTTT. Protein sequence: CASSPTTDTQYF. V gene TRBV2 combines with J gene TRBJ2-3; D is unclear. Trimming cost V 6 bases and J 2 bases, with 6 bases left between them. CDR3 length equals 12 residues. The germline V gene has CDR1 SNHLY and CDR2 FYNNEI.

This clonotype was detected ten times or more. This rearrangement joins TRBV10-3 to TRBJ1-2, with D perhaps matching TRBD1 (5 bases). Trimming pared 4 bases from V and 6 bases from J, leaving 15 bases between. The CDR3 spans 14 residues. Germline values: CDR1 ENHRY, CDR2 SYGVKD. This CDR3 reads CAISGRVLGHGYTF. CDR3 sequence (DNA): TGTGCCATCAGTGGTAGGGTCCTGGGGCATGGCTACACCTTC.

Worth noting for this clonotype: Possible read error: a much larger clone is one base away. The chain is built from TRBV11-1 and TRBJ1-2, with 7 positions matching TRBD1. Germline V gene sequence: CDR1 SGHAT, CDR2 FQDESV (reference sequence). This CDR3 has 16 residues. The V gene end was trimmed by 5 bases and the J gene end by 1 base; junction bases not matched to a gene: 10. The CDR3 sequence is CASSVGRQGVNYGYTF. As DNA, the CDR3 is TGTGCCAGCAGCGTAGGTCGGCAGGGGGTTAACTATGGCTACACCTTC.

This clonotype was seen many times. V and J are TRBV5-6 and TRBJ1-2; tentative D call: TRBD1 (6 bases). Germline V gene sequence: CDR1 SGHDT, CDR2 YYEEEE. Trimming shortened V by 5 bases and J by 2 bases, and 13 bases separated the two germline ends. The CDR3 contains 14 residues. The CDR3, as DNA: TGTGCCAGCAGATACGACCAGGGGAACTATGGCTACACCTTC. Translating it yields CASRYDQGNYGYTF.

This clonotype was picked up one time. With a much larger clone just one base away, this may be a read error. The V call is TRBV2, the J call TRBJ1-2; no reliable D call. Trimming took 5 bases from V and 6 from J, leaving 13 bases between them. Germline V gene sequence: CDR1 SNHLY, CDR2 FYNNEI. The CDR3 loop spans 13 amino acids. The CDR3 protein is CASSRPKGDGYTF. CDR3 bases: TGTGCCAGCAGTCGGCCTAAGGGTGATGGCTACACCTTC.

V usage is TRBV7-9 and J usage is TRBJ1-2; the D gene is possibly TRBD1 (6 bases). There are 13 residues in the CDR3. CDR1 and CDR2 (germline): SEHNR, FQNEAQ (reference sequence). Trimming removed 3 bases from V and 7 bases from J, with 12 bases in between. The DNA for the CDR3 is TGTGCCAGCAGCTTGTCCGGACAGTCTGGCTACACCTTC. This translates into CASSLSGQSGYTF.

This sequence joins TRBV20-1 and TRBJ1-5; 9 bases map to TRBD1. The V and J ends lost 6 bases and 0 bases, in that order; junction bases with no gene match: 3. The CDR3 extends over 14 amino acids. Germline V gene lookup returns CDR1 DFQATT and CDR2 SNEGSKA (reference sequence). The DNA of the CDR3 is TGCAGTGCCAGGACAGGGGTTAGCAATCAGCCCCAGCATTTT. It translates to CSARTGVSNQPQHF.

The V and J genes are TRBV2 and TRBJ2-5; 8 bases agree with TRBD1. This CDR3 contains 16 residues. CDR1 and CDR2 (germline): SNHLY, FYNNEI. The V gene end was trimmed by 9 bases and the J gene end by 1 base; junction bases not matched to a gene: 13. The CDR3 loop is CASSRGTGFIQETQYF. In nucleotides, the CDR3 is TGTGCCAGTAGCCGCGGGACAGGCTTTATCCAAGAGACCCAGTACTTC.

This clonotype occurred a few times. The chain recombines TRBV7-6 with TRBJ2-2; D uncertain. This CDR3 spans 14 amino acids. Germline V CDR1 and CDR2: SGHVS, FNYEAQ. Between the trimmed V and J ends, which lost 5 bases and 4 bases, there was a span of 11 bases. The CDR3 DNA reads as TGTGCCAGCAGCCCCCCCCGATCCACCGGGGAGCTGTTTTTT. Protein product: CASSPPRSTGELFF.

This clonotype was seen a few times. The chain recombines TRBV9 with TRBJ1-1; TRBD1 matches 7 bases. The CDR3 runs to 17 residues. Germline V lookup: CDR1 SGDLS, CDR2 YYNGEE. J lost 0 bases, V lost 4 bases, and 12 bases had no gene match. CDR3 DNA: TGTGCCAGCAGCTCACAAAAGGACAGGATAATGAACACTGAAGCTTTCTTT. Translating it yields CASSSQKDRIMNTEAFF.

J is TRBJ1-2 and V is TRBV2, with 7 bases lining up with TRBD1. The CDR3 runs to 13 residues. Unmatched junction bases numbered 14, after V lost 11 bases and J lost 8 bases. CDR1 and CDR2 (germline): SNHLY, FYNNEI. The CDR3 region has the DNA TGTGCCTGGAGTTGGACAGGAAGGGTCGGCTACACCTTC. As protein: CAWSWTGRVGYTF.

The sample holds many counts of this clonotype. V is TRBV10-3 and J is TRBJ2-5; D call uncertain. Germline V CDR1 and CDR2: ENHRY, SYGVKD. Trimming shortened V by 2 bases and J by 5 bases, and 12 bases separated the two germline ends. The CDR3 is 14 amino acids. In DNA form, the CDR3 reads TGTGCCATCAGTGAGGAGGTAGTGCGGGAGACCCAGTACTTC. Residues: CAISEEVVRETQYF.

The chain uses TRBV6-1 and TRBJ1-1; the match to TRBD1 covers 7 bases. This CDR3 comprises 14 residues. V lost 6 bases, J lost 6 bases, and 10 bases stayed unmatched. Germline V lookup: CDR1 MNHNS, CDR2 SASEGT. The chain's CDR3 is CASSILGTASEAFF. The DNA for the CDR3 is TGTGCCAGCAGCATTTTGGGGACAGCTTCTGAAGCTTTCTTT.

This chain connects TRBV20-1 to TRBJ2-5; tentatively, D is TRBD1 (7 bases). This CDR3 is built from 14 residues. V was clipped by 3 bases and J by 2 bases, with 13 bases between them. Germline V gives CDR1 DFQATT, CDR2 SNEGSKA (reference sequence). The CDR3 is CSARETGRQETQYF. The CDR3 DNA is TGCAGTGCTAGGGAGACAGGGAGGCAAGAGACCCAGTACTTC.